The 14 T cell receptor beta chains presented below share a single source sample, sequenced in a study of T-cell memory formation after mild COVID-19. TCRdb re-called the 5' RACE reads through MiXCR, storing one row per CDR3 protein. The sample holds about 160,000 distinct CDR3 sequences, around 30% seen once. Sequenced material: PBMCs or a T cell subset sorted from them (not recorded which). The receptors originated from an adult woman who had mild COVID-19 (a few samples of this study predate the infection). Cell type and time point are not known.

The rearrangement links TRBV7-2 to TRBJ2-1; D gene unclear. The CDR3 extends over 16 amino acids. Trimming cost V 5 bases and J 0 bases, with 14 bases left between them. Germline assignment: CDR1 SGHTA and CDR2 FQGNSA. CDR3: CASSLKKLSSYNEQFF. As DNA, the CDR3 is TGTGCCAGCAGCCTGAAGAAACTGAGCTCCTACAATGAGCAGTTCTTC.

The CDR3 loop reads CASSDQRWQGRGTEAFF. Written as DNA, the CDR3 is TGTGCCAGCAGCGACCAGCGATGGCAGGGGCGCGGCACTGAAGCTTTCTTT. J is TRBJ1-1 and V is TRBV7-2; TRBD1 is a possible D gene (6 bases). Trimming took 5 bases from V and 4 from J, leaving 23 bases between them. Germline lookup yields CDR1 SGHTA and CDR2 FQGNSA. The CDR3 is 17 residues long.

The CDR3 nucleotides read TGCGCCAGCAGCCCCGCGGGAGGGCATGGGGATACGCAGTATTTT. Translation gives CASSPAGGHGDTQYF. The chain is built from TRBV5-1 and TRBJ2-3; 9 bases fit TRBD2. This CDR3 comprises 15 residues. Germline-derived CDR1 and CDR2 are SGHRS and YFSETQ. V gave up 4 bases and J gave up 6 bases; unmatched junction bases: 9.

This clonotype was picked up many times. The chain carries TRBV7-9 and TRBJ2-7; D is possibly TRBD2 (6 bases). Germline CDR1 is SEHNR and CDR2 is FQNEAQ (reference sequence). The CDR3 runs to 13 residues. V lost 5 bases, J lost 3 bases, and 11 bases lay in between. The CDR3 DNA reads as TGTGCCAGCAGCAGGGTGGGAGGCTACGAGCAGTACTTC. It encodes CASSRVGGYEQYF. The whole variable domain, filled in from reference TRBV7-9 and TRBJ2-7, reads DTGVSQNPRHKITKRGQNVTFRCDPISEHNRLYWYRQTLGQGPEFLTYFQNEAQLEKSRLLSDRFSAERPKGSFSTLEIQRTEQGDSAMYLCASSRVGGYEQYFGPGTRLTVT.

The chain recombines TRBV12-3 or TRBV12-4 with TRBJ2-3; possibly TRBD1 for D (5 bases). The CDR3 contains 14 residues. Trimming took off 6 bases at V and 1 base at J, with 11 bases between the two ends. Here the CDR3 DNA reads TGTGCCAGCAGGGCACAGGAACGCACAGATACGCAGTATTTT. This gives the protein CASRAQERTDTQYF.

V usage is TRBV29-1 and J usage is TRBJ2-1; 9 bases are a match to TRBD2. V was clipped by 6 bases and J by 4 bases; unmatched bases: 7. The germline CDR1 and CDR2 sequences are SQVTM and ANQGSEA. The CDR3 consists of 14 residues. The DNA for the CDR3 is TGCAGCGTGGACAGCGGGGGGCGGTACAATGAGCAGTTCTTC. This sequence encodes CSVDSGGRYNEQFF.

The genes are TRBV12-3 or TRBV12-4 and TRBJ1-3; D remains ambiguous. CDR3 size: 15 residues. Trimming removed 5 bases from V and 4 bases from J, with 15 bases in between. The CDR3 DNA is TGTGCCAGCAGTGCCGTTGAAGGGTCCGGAAACACCATATATTTT. It codes for CASSAVEGSGNTIYF.

This clonotype was counted between two and nine times. In nucleotides, the CDR3 is TGTGCCAGCAGTTTGGGGGGATGGGGTAGTCAGCCCCAGCATTTT. Encoded protein: CASSLGGWGSQPQHF. The chain links TRBV12-3 or TRBV12-4 to TRBJ1-5; D might be TRBD1 (5 bases). V lost 3 bases and J lost 6, with 15 bases in between. CDR3 length: 15 residues.

The chain joins TRBV10-3 to TRBJ2-1; 8 bases fit TRBD2. Germline loops: CDR1 ENHRY, CDR2 SYGVKD. J lost 6 bases, V lost 3 bases, and 19 bases had no gene match. This CDR3 spans 19 amino acids. CDR3 sequence (DNA): TGTGCCATCAGTGATCCCCGGGAGGGGCCCCGTTCGAGAGGCAATGAGCAGTTCTTC. Protein: CAISDPREGPRSRGNEQFF.

This chain connects TRBV11-2 to TRBJ2-6; a possible D gene is TRBD2 (6 bases). The germline gives CDR1 SGHAT, CDR2 FQNNGV. The length of the CDR3 is 17 residues. Trimming removed 1 base at V and 2 bases at J, with 12 bases between. CDR3: CASSLAGGSTGANVLTF. The CDR3, as DNA: TGTGCCAGCAGCTTAGCCGGGGGAAGTACTGGGGCCAACGTCCTGACTTTC.

The chain recombines TRBV20-1 with TRBJ2-2; unclear D gene. Trimming took off 4 bases at V and 7 bases at J, with 7 bases between the two ends. This CDR3 is built from 11 residues. CDR1 and CDR2 from the germline V gene are DFQATT and SNEGSKA (reference sequence). The CDR3, as DNA: TGCAGTGCTATTAGTGGCGGGGAGCTGTTTTTT. Its protein product is CSAISGGELFF.

CDR3 protein: CAWGIQRYTDTQYF. Written as DNA, the CDR3 is TGTGCCTGGGGGATACAGCGATACACAGATACGCAGTATTTT. The V call is TRBV30, the J call TRBJ2-3; no clear D gene. The germline V and J ends were trimmed by 5 bases and 2 bases, with 14 bases remaining between them. The CDR3 totals 14 residues. Germline V CDR1 and CDR2: GTSNPN, SVGIG (reference sequence).

V is TRBV9 and J is TRBJ1-6, with TRBD1 identical over 9 bases. Trimming removed 4 bases from V and 7 bases from J; junction bases left unmatched: 9. Germline lookup yields CDR1 SGDLS and CDR2 YYNGEE. The CDR3 sequence is 16 residues long. CDR3 amino acids: CASSPRTGVGNSPLHF. Written as DNA, the CDR3 is TGTGCCAGCAGCCCCCGGACAGGGGTAGGGAATTCACCCCTCCACTTT.

V usage is TRBV20-1 and J usage is TRBJ2-7, with D perhaps being TRBD1 or TRBD2 (6 bases each). The CDR3 totals 12 residues. CDR1 and CDR2 (germline): DFQATT, SNEGSKA (reference sequence). Deletions cut 5 bases from V and 9 bases from J, with 17 bases between. CDR3 coding DNA: TGCAGTGCTTGGGGGGCGGCTAATAGGCAGTACTTC. This gives the protein CSAWGAANRQYF.